The clone carrying this TCR beta chain was found many times. As yet, its antigen is unknown. By 5'RACE with 10-nucleotide random UMIs, the cDNA was made. TCRdb re-derived calls from the 5' RACE reads in MiXCR, one entry per CDR3 protein. The top ten clones hold 15% of a sample with tens of thousands of distinct CDR3 sequences, 17% of them seen once. The data originate from a study of neurological immune-mediated disorders. The study, taken as a whole, reports: HTLV-1-associated myelopathy had the most TCR clonal expansion, whereas multiple sclerosis had the least (lower than in healthy controls). Subjects shared no identical expanded-clone CDR3 amino acid sequences, suggesting private TCR-beta repertoires in all groups.

Deletions cut 1 base from V and 1 base from J, with 13 bases between. The CDR3 has 16 amino acids. Germline V gene sequence: CDR1 MGHRA, CDR2 YSYEKL. Sequences were obtained from PBMCs. The TCR originated in a woman aged 40 to 55 in good health. The chain carries TRBV4-1 and TRBJ1-1; a weak D match, TRBD1 (6 bases). The CDR3 region has the DNA TGCGCCAGCAGCCAAGCCCAAGGGGGGGGGAACACTGAAGCTTTCTTT. Amino acids: CASSQAQGGGNTEAFF.